The clone carrying this T cell receptor (beta chain) was picked up a small number of times. Its antigen is not identified. The data were obtained in a study of beta chain features in type 1 diabetes. Findings and limits, study-wide: TCRB CDR3 length was moderately but significantly reduced in all four CD4+ subsets of Type 1 diabetes patients. Equally in patients and controls, shorter templates might have been favored by PCR.

All of the isolated RNA was reverse transcribed, so expressed TCRB transcripts were sequenced. Method: immunoSEQ multiplex PCR; TCRdb's copy keeps in-frame clones and lacks some. This repertoire shows about 250,000 clones, roughly 14% found once; its top ten account for roughly 0.024%. CDR1 is SGHAT and CDR2 is FQNNGV in the germline V gene. The trim removed 3 bases at V and 2 bases at J, leaving 15 bases unmatched. The CDR3 runs 19 residues. Blood was collected once per donor into heparin, averaging approximately 110 mL. By way of CD45RO/CCR7/CD25/CD127/CD95/CD27, the CD4+ regulatory, stem cell-like memory, central memory and naive cells were sorted.

The sample was naive CD4+ T cells from blood. The chain couples TRBV11-2 to TRBJ2-3; the match to TRBD2 covers 9 bases. This TCR was recovered from a woman aged 40 to 55 in good health. In nucleotides, the CDR3 is TGTGCCAGCAGCTTTTGGCGGGGTACAGCGGGGGGACACACAGATACGCAGTATTTT. Its translation is CASSFWRGTAGGHTDTQYF.